This TCR beta chain came from a study of technical replicates of blood from several donors. This clone was seen more than once but under ten times. The V and J ends lost 7 bases and 2 bases respectively, with 17 bases between them. This CDR3 has 15 amino acids. Per the germline V gene, CDR1 is WSHSY and CDR2 is SAAADI. Repertoires were generated with immunoSEQ multiplex PCR, while TCRdb's copy carries only in-frame clones and drops some. The sample has tens of thousands of clones; roughly 94% are singletons. This clonotype originated in a human donor in good health. V and J are TRBV10-2 and TRBJ1-1, with D maybe TRBD1 (6 bases). Sequenced input: T cells isolated from PBMCs. Written as DNA, the CDR3 is TGCGCCAGCATTAGGACAGTTCAGGTCAACACTGAAGCTTTCTTT. It codes for CASIRTVQVNTEAFF.